These T cell receptor beta chains were read from a single sample in a study of T cells in localized non-small cell lung cancer. Using immunoSEQ multiplex PCR, the repertoire was profiled, and TCRdb retains in-frame clones only, with some absent. This sample has tens of thousands of clones, with approximately 80% found just once. Sequences were derived from peripheral blood mononuclear cells, sampled before any cancer treatment. Receptor source: a male donor older than 55 with stage II lung adenocarcinoma. Each CDR3 is given with its conserved first and last residue. D genes are given only for firm matches. Some rows have no size entry. The others give once, few or many, or a class for an expanded clone.

clone_size d_call cdr3_length j_call v_call cdr3_aa cdr3_nt
. . 13 TRBJ1-2 TRBV6-5 CASSLEGTYGYTF TGTGCCAGCAGTTTGGAAGGGACCTATGGCTACACCTTC
. . 15 TRBJ1-2 TRBV7-9 CASSFSGGTDHGYTF TGTGCCAGCAGCTTTTCGGGGGGGACGGACCATGGCTACACCTTC
. . 14 TRBJ2-7 TRBV4-2 CASSQALQGSEQYF TGTGCCAGCAGCCAAGCTCTACAGGGAAGCGAGCAGTACTTC
. . 12 TRBJ2-1 TRBV4-1 CASSQEVGEQFF TGCGCCAGCAGCCAAGAGGTCGGTGAGCAGTTCTTC
. TRBD1 15 TRBJ1-6 TRBV30 CAWSSYRGTISPLHF TGTGCCTGGAGTTCCTACAGGGGAACGATTTCACCCCTCCACTTT
. . 12 TRBJ2-2 TRBV30 CAWTTNTGELFF TGTGCCTGGACCACGAACACCGGGGAGCTGTTTTTT
. . 15 TRBJ1-1 TRBV19 CASRTLGVSNTEAFF TGTGCCAGTAGGACTCTAGGGGTCTCGAACACTGAAGCTTTCTTT
. . 16 TRBJ2-2 TRBV21-1 CASSKEAGVNTGELFF TGTGCCAGCAGCAAAGAGGCGGGAGTGAACACCGGGGAGCTGTTTTTT
once TRBD2 16 TRBJ2-5 TRBV15 CATSRGAGGRQETQYF TGTGCCACCAGCAGAGGTGCGGGGGGTAGGCAAGAGACCCAGTACTTC
few TRBD2 18 TRBJ2-6 TRBV5-1 CASSPRNSGNSGANVLTF TGCGCCAGCAGCCCCCGGAACAGCGGGAACTCTGGGGCCAACGTCCTGACTTTC
. TRBD1 13 TRBJ2-1 TRBV5-4 CASSLTGGYEQFF TGTGCCAGCAGCTTGACAGGGGGCTATGAGCAGTTCTTC
. TRBD1 14 TRBJ1-5 TRBV15 CATTRDRGGQPQHF TGTGCCACCACCCGGGACAGGGGGGGTCAGCCCCAGCATTTT
. . 13 TRBJ2-7 TRBV7-2 CASSTRDSYEQYF TGTGCCAGCAGCACGCGGGATTCCTACGAGCAGTACTTC
. . 15 TRBJ1-5 TRBV19 CASSITGSGNQPQHF TGTGCCAGTAGTATAACAGGATCGGGGAACCAGCCCCAGCATTTT
few . 12 TRBJ1-1 TRBV27 CASSRGGHEAFF TGTGCCAGCTCGAGGGGGGGTCATGAAGCTTTCTTT
once . 14 TRBJ2-7 TRBV7-9 CASRPDGSGYEQYF TGTGCCAGCAGGCCCGACGGGTCGGGCTACGAGCAGTACTTC
once . 13 TRBJ2-1 TRBV5-5 CASSSKRDNEQFF TGTGCCAGCAGCTCAAAAAGGGACAATGAGCAGTTCTTC
once . 12 TRBJ2-1 TRBV7-3 CASSHDPNEQFF TGTGCCAGCAGCCATGACCCTAATGAGCAGTTCTTC
. . 13 TRBJ1-1 TRBV5-5 CASSSPRGTEAFF TGTGCCAGCAGCTCCCCCCGCGGGACTGAAGCTTTCTTT
. . 11 TRBJ1-4 TRBV6-5 CASSGNEKLFF TGTGCCAGCAGTGGGAATGAAAAACTGTTTTTT
. . 14 TRBJ2-2 TRBV19 CASSVGALTGELFF TGTGCCAGTAGTGTAGGGGCCCTCACCGGGGAGCTGTTTTTT
. . 17 TRBJ1-2 TRBV15 CATSPGTSYSQTYGYTF TGTGCCACCAGCCCTGGGACGTCTTACTCGCAGACCTATGGCTACACCTTC
. . 12 TRBJ2-5 TRBV5-6 CASSTRGREQYF TGTGCCAGCAGCACCCGTGGCAGGGAGCAGTACTTC
. . 15 TRBJ2-1 TRBV2 CASSERLVGVAEQFF TGTGCCAGCAGTGAACGACTAGTAGGGGTCGCTGAGCAGTTCTTC
. . 14 TRBJ1-1 TRBV27 CASSRGQLNTEAFF TGTGCCAGCAGTCGAGGACAGTTGAACACTGAAGCTTTCTTT
once . 14 TRBJ1-1 TRBV7-9 CASSSQGDLGEAFF TGTGCCAGCAGCTCCCAGGGAGATCTAGGTGAAGCTTTCTTT
. . 16 TRBJ1-5 TRBV5-1 CASSLERGGSNQPQHF TGCGCCAGCAGCTTGGAGCGGGGAGGTAGCAATCAGCCCCAGCATTTT
. TRBD2 16 TRBJ2-5 TRBV18 CASSPDLGLVGETQYF TGTGCCAGCTCACCAGACCTGGGACTAGTGGGAGAGACCCAGTACTTC
once . 12 TRBJ2-1 TRBV12-5 CASGLFDNEQFF TGTGCTAGTGGTTTGTTCGACAATGAGCAGTTCTTC
. . 14 TRBJ2-1 TRBV7-2 CASSLLGSYNEQFF TGTGCCAGCAGCTTGTTGGGCTCCTACAATGAGCAGTTCTTC
. TRBD1 13 TRBJ1-1 TRBV28 CASRGQLGAEAFF TGTGCCAGCAGGGGACAGCTCGGGGCTGAAGCTTTCTTT
few . 11 TRBJ2-7 TRBV10-3 CAITEGYEQYF TGTGCCATCACGGAGGGCTACGAGCAGTACTTC
. . 13 TRBJ1-2 TRBV7-9 CASSLAGTYGYTF TGTGCCAGCAGCTTAGCTGGGACTTATGGCTACACCTTC
. TRBD2 17 TRBJ2-7 TRBV28 CASSLVGYSGPSYEQYF TGTGCCAGCAGTTTGGTCGGTTATAGCGGGCCGTCCTACGAGCAGTACTTC
. . 17 TRBJ1-1 TRBV12-2 CASRFPGGRRKNTEAFF TGTGCAAGTCGCTTCCCGGGGGGGCGCAGAAAGAACACTGAAGCTTTCTTT
. TRBD1 14 TRBJ1-5 TRBV19 CASSIGQGNQPQHF TGTGCCAGTAGTATAGGACAGGGTAATCAGCCCCAGCATTTT
once TRBD2 18 TRBJ2-7 TRBV7-8 CASSSQASTSGRRYEQYF TGTGCCAGCAGCTCACAGGCTTCGACTAGCGGGCGTCGCTACGAGCAGTACTTC
. . 15 TRBJ2-5 TRBV7-3 CASSQGPTSIETQYF TGTGCCAGCAGCCAGGGCCCAACCTCCATAGAGACCCAGTACTTC
. TRBD1 16 TRBJ2-7 TRBV6-6 CASSYSPGGPPSEQYF TGTGCCAGCAGTTACTCTCCAGGGGGACCCCCTTCCGAGCAGTACTTC
. TRBD1 14 TRBJ1-1 TRBV5-6 CASSFGTGVFSAFF TGTGCCAGCAGCTTCGGGACAGGGGTGTTCTCAGCTTTCTTT
. . 14 TRBJ2-4 TRBV19 CASSTIIFKNIQYF TGTGCCAGTAGTACCATAATTTTCAAAAACATTCAGTACTTC
. . 14 TRBJ1-1 TRBV6-5 CASSYTGLNTEAFF TGTGCCAGCAGTTACACAGGGTTGAACACTGAAGCTTTCTTT
. TRBD2 14 TRBJ2-5 TRBV6-1 CASIGLAGGETQYF TGTGCCAGCATTGGACTAGCGGGCGGCGAGACCCAGTACTTC
once . 13 TRBJ2-5 TRBV19 CASSYSDQETQYF TGTGCCAGTAGTTACAGTGACCAAGAGACCCAGTACTTC
few . 14 TRBJ1-2 TRBV7-9 CASSLDSETDGYTF TGTGCCAGCAGCTTAGACAGCGAAACGGATGGCTACACCTTC
. TRBD1 15 TRBJ2-7 TRBV5-1 CASSLSQGELYEQYF TGCGCCAGCAGCTTGAGCCAGGGGGAGCTCTACGAGCAGTACTTC